What follows is one T cell receptor (beta chain) and its context. The antigen is unknown. The sample is drawn from a study of OX40 agonist ivuxolimab in advanced cancers. Study-level information: Ivuxolimab is an agonistic anti-OX40 (CD134) antibody, and patients were treated with it. Patients undergoing dose escalation presented with hepatocellular carcinoma, melanoma, renal cell or head and neck cancer.

Here immunoSEQ multiplex PCR was the method, and the copy in TCRdb shows in-frame clones only, minus some. The sample yields roughly 70,000 clones, 80% to 90% seen once. Study results and caveats: More expanded clones were found, on average, in CD8+ than in CD4+ T cells.

The sequence came from an adult with an advanced solid tumor such as melanoma, head and neck, liver or kidney cancer. Sequenced here: CD4+ or CD8+ T cells sorted from blood, sampled in a trial of the OX40 agonist ivuxolimab.

CDR3 in amino acids: CASRGDTLPEQYF. As DNA, the CDR3 is TGTGCCAGCAGAGGGGACACTCTCCCGGAGCAGTACTTC. This chain connects TRBV6-6 to TRBJ2-7; possible D gene TRBD1, 6 bases. The V and J ends lost 6 bases and 7 bases respectively, with 16 bases between them. The germline V gene encodes CDR1 MNHNY and CDR2 SVGAGI (reference sequence). The CDR3 has 13 amino acids.